This T cell receptor beta chain emerged from a study of identifying expanded T cells in peripheral blood. TCRdb's table, derived via immunoSEQ multiplex PCR, lists solely in-frame clones and lacks some. This sample has 120,000 or so clones, with roughly 82% found just once. The receptor comes from a person aged 18 to 69 in good health. The specimen sequenced was blood.

The DNA for the CDR3 is TGTGCCAGCAGTGCCCTCCTCACAGGGGTGAACACCGGGGAGCTGTTTTTT. It yields the protein CASSALLTGVNTGELFF. The genes are TRBV27 and TRBJ2-2, with 7 positions matching TRBD1. The CDR3 is made up of 17 amino acids. Germline values: CDR1 MNHEY, CDR2 SMNVEV (reference sequence). J was trimmed by 1 base and V by 5 bases; bases with no gene match: 10.